Following are 21 T cell receptor beta chains from one sample sequenced in a study of T cells in localized non-small cell lung cancer. Only in-frame clones appear in the TCRdb table, and some are missing; sequencing was by immunoSEQ multiplex PCR. The sample includes some 19,000 clones, around 85% of them seen just once. The material sequenced was peripheral blood, taken before any cancer treatment. These receptors originate from a man aged 40 to 75 with stage I lung adenocarcinoma.

The chain employs TRBV4-3 and TRBJ2-1; TRBD1 might be the D (5 bases). Germline CDR1 LGHNA, CDR2 YSLEER. This CDR3 is 14 amino acids long. Between the trimmed V and J ends, which lost 0 bases and 7 bases, there was a span of 10 bases. DNA of the CDR3: TGCGCCAGCAGCCAAGATATATCAGGGAATGAGCAGTTCTTC. Protein product: CASSQDISGNEQFF.

The sample holds one count of this clone. This chain links TRBV28 with TRBJ2-3, with D unclear. Germline assignment: CDR1 MDHEN and CDR2 SYDVKM. The CDR3 contains 14 residues. Trimming removed 3 bases at V and 4 bases at J, with 11 bases between. This CDR3 reads CASSFGRSADTQYF. CDR3 sequence (DNA): TGTGCCAGCAGTTTCGGCCGAAGTGCAGATACGCAGTATTTT.

This clone was observed a single time. This chain connects TRBV7-2 to TRBJ2-1, with a tentative D call TRBD1 (5 bases). The CDR3 runs to 16 residues. V gave up 2 bases and J gave up 0 bases, with 11 bases separating them. Looked up from germline, CDR1 is SGHTA and CDR2 is FQGNSA. CDR3 sequence: CASSLFRGRSYNEQFF. The CDR3 DNA follows: TGTGCCAGCAGCTTATTTAGGGGCCGCTCCTACAATGAGCAGTTCTTC.

The chain couples TRBV5-1 to TRBJ2-2; D ambiguous. Trimming removed 5 bases from V and 0 bases from J, with 11 bases in between. The CDR3 contains 15 residues. Germline CDR1 is SGHRS and CDR2 is YFSETQ. The DNA for the CDR3 is TGCGCCAGCAGGACCCGACCTACGAACACCGGGGAGCTGTTTTTT. Amino acids: CASRTRPTNTGELFF.

The rearrangement uses TRBV9 and TRBJ2-5, with no clear D. The CDR3 runs to 15 residues. Trimming cost V 0 bases and J 4 bases, with 13 bases left between them. Germline V gene lookup returns CDR1 SGDLS and CDR2 YYNGEE. The CDR3 DNA is TGTGCCAGCAGCGTAGCCCCTAGTATACTAGAGACCCAGTACTTC. It specifies CASSVAPSILETQYF.

The chain is built from TRBV11-2 and TRBJ1-2, with D possibly TRBD1 on 6 matching bases. The CDR3 runs 13 residues. Between the trimmed V and J ends, which lost 5 bases and 4 bases, there was a span of 11 bases. CDR1 and CDR2 from the germline V gene are SGHAT and FQNNGV. CDR3 in amino acids: CASSNTGSYGYTF. The CDR3 DNA follows: TGTGCCAGCAGCAACACAGGGTCCTATGGCTACACCTTC.

V usage is TRBV2 and J usage is TRBJ1-4, with TRBD1 matching 7 bases. Trimming took 5 bases from V and 4 from J; bases not matched to a gene: 4. The CDR3 covers 14 residues. Germline lookup yields CDR1 SNHLY and CDR2 FYNNEI. CDR3 nucleotide sequence: TGTGCCAGCAGTTACAGGGGAGTTAATGAAAAACTGTTTTTT. This sequence encodes CASSYRGVNEKLFF.

The chain is built from TRBV11-2 and TRBJ1-1; D not certain. V lost 4 bases and J 3 bases, leaving 18 bases between the germline ends. This CDR3 contains 16 residues. Germline V gene lookup returns CDR1 SGHAT and CDR2 FQNNGV. Here the CDR3 DNA reads TGTGCCAGCAGCTCCCCTTTTGGACGAGGAGACACTGAAGCTTTCTTT. Translating gives CASSSPFGRGDTEAFF.

The genes are TRBV7-2 and TRBJ2-7; D uncertain. The CDR3 has 14 amino acids. The germline V and J ends were trimmed by 0 bases and 0 bases, with 6 bases remaining between them. Looked up from germline, CDR1 is SGHTA and CDR2 is FQGNSA. The CDR3 sequence is CASSLAGISYEQYF. The CDR3 DNA reads as TGTGCCAGCAGCTTAGCCGGTATCTCCTACGAGCAGTACTTC.

This rearrangement joins TRBV20-1 to TRBJ2-5; no firm D call. This CDR3 contains 11 residues. V was cut by 4 bases and J by 5 bases, with 8 bases left in between. The germline CDR1 and CDR2 sequences are DFQATT and SNEGSKA (reference sequence). The CDR3 here is CSANLQETQYF. The DNA of the CDR3 is TGCAGTGCTAACCTACAGGAGACCCAGTACTTC.

The chain joins TRBV10-3 to TRBJ1-1; TRBD1 might be the D (5 bases). The CDR3 consists of 13 residues. Between the trimmed V and J ends, which lost 7 bases and 1 base, there was a span of 10 bases. Germline values: CDR1 ENHRY, CDR2 SYGVKD. CDR3 bases: TGTGCCATCAACGGACACAAGAACACTGAAGCTTTCTTT. Protein sequence: CAINGHKNTEAFF.

CDR3 bases: TGTGCCAGCTCACCATTCATTGGGGGTAGCGGGAGAGGAGAGACCCAGTACTTC. Residues: CASSPFIGGSGRGETQYF. V gene TRBV18 combines with J gene TRBJ2-5, with 9 bases identical to TRBD2. This CDR3 has 18 residues. The trim removed 2 bases at V and 4 bases at J, leaving 14 bases unmatched. Germline CDR1 KGHSH, CDR2 LQKENI.

The chain recombines TRBV15 with TRBJ2-7; 8 bases line up with TRBD2. Germline V gene sequence: CDR1 LNHNV, CDR2 YYDKDF (reference sequence). This CDR3 contains 16 residues. The trim removed 1 base at V and 4 bases at J, leaving 9 bases unmatched. CDR3 amino acids: CATSRGAGGVGYEQYF. The CDR3 nucleotides read TGTGCCACCAGCAGAGGGGCGGGGGGAGTAGGGTACGAGCAGTACTTC.

V is TRBV6-5 and J is TRBJ1-2, with 7 nucleotides matching TRBD1. The CDR3 has 15 residues. Per germline, CDR1 MNHEY and CDR2 SVGAGI. Trimming cost V 6 bases and J 5 bases; bases outside gene matches: 12. The CDR3 DNA reads as TGTGCCAGCAGACAGGGACAGATGATGGGGTATGGCTACACCTTC. Its translation: CASRQGQMMGYGYTF.

This clone was counted only a few times. The CDR3 nucleotides read TGTGCCAGCAGCTTAGCGGGACACCGAATCGCAAATTATGGCTACACCTTC. It translates to CASSLAGHRIANYGYTF. The chain is built from TRBV7-2 and TRBJ1-2; TRBD1 might be the D (6 bases). Germline lookup yields CDR1 SGHTA and CDR2 FQGNSA. The V and J ends lost 0 bases and 5 bases respectively, with 19 bases between them. The CDR3 consists of 17 residues.

On this clone: An end of the junction does not agree with germline; a read error may underlie this. The rearrangement links TRBV6-5 to TRBJ2-4, with 8 bases lining up with TRBD2. Germline assignment: CDR1 MNHEY and CDR2 SVGAGI. The CDR3 runs to 14 residues. CDR3 region: CARSYSGGADIQYF. The CDR3 DNA reads as TGTGCCCGCAGTTACTCGGGGGGGGCAGACATTCAGTACTTC.

V and J are TRBV2 and TRBJ2-7, with D unresolved. This CDR3 spans 11 amino acids. Germline assignment: CDR1 SNHLY and CDR2 FYNNEI. V was shortened by 5 bases and J by 5 bases, with 7 bases between the two germline ends. In DNA, the CDR3 is TGTGCCAGCAGTTATAACGACGAGCAGTACTTC. Its protein product is CASSYNDEQYF.

The genes are TRBV20-1 and TRBJ2-7, with a possible D match to TRBD2 (5 bases). CDR1 DFQATT and CDR2 SNEGSKA come from the germline V gene (reference sequence). CDR3 size: 11 residues. V lost 5 bases to trimming and J lost 1 base, with 6 bases between them. The CDR3 reads CSASGSYEQYF. For the CDR3, the DNA is TGCAGTGCTTCGGGGTCCTACGAGCAGTACTTC.

This chain joins TRBV28 and TRBJ2-7; D unresolved. The CDR3 is 13 residues long. With 2 bases removed from V and 3 bases from J, the gap between germline ends came to 8 bases. Germline V gene sequence: CDR1 MDHEN, CDR2 SYDVKM. The CDR3 sequence: CASSLPDFYEQYF. CDR3 bases: TGTGCCAGCAGTTTACCGGATTTCTACGAGCAGTACTTC.

The chain couples TRBV6-6 to TRBJ2-1; D is unclear. Germline loops: CDR1 MNHNY, CDR2 SVGAGI (reference sequence). CDR3 length: 16 amino acids. V shed 5 bases and J shed 7 bases, with 21 bases lying between them. DNA for the CDR3: TGTGCCAGCAGTAAAGGCCGGGCCCCTTATCCGAATGAGCAGTTCTTC. This sequence encodes CASSKGRAPYPNEQFF.

The CDR3 reads CASKSITLGQETQYF. The CDR3 coding sequence is TGTGCCAGCAAGTCGATCACCTTAGGGCAAGAGACCCAGTACTTC. The V and J genes are TRBV6-5 and TRBJ2-5; D uncertain. Looked up from germline, CDR1 is MNHEY and CDR2 is SVGAGI. CDR3 size: 15 residues. V was cut by 7 bases and J by 2 bases, with 17 bases left in between.